The T cell receptor (beta chain) described here comes from a study of shared clonotypes between healthy human individuals. As for the study in general: The composition of the donors was two women and a few men aged 18 to 49. The study's findings and limits: Estimated richness was generally greater in naive than memory subsets. Among four donors, approximately 4.6% of naive CD4 clonotypes were found in common.

A remark on this clone: Its antigen remains unknown. Other DNA sequences in the sample encode the same CDR3.

The repertoire was sequenced with immunoSEQ multiplex PCR; TCRdb's copy has only in-frame clones and lacks some. There are about 2.4 million clones in the sample; approximately 93% occur only once, and more than 0.35% lies in the top ten. Everyone who donated was a Caucasian adult who lived in Nashville, Tennessee. The CDR3 covers 11 residues. V lost 4 bases and J lost 5, with 6 bases in between. Germline V gene data show CDR1 as SGHNT and CDR2 as YYREEE (reference sequence). The source material was naive CD4+ T cells from PBMCs. Stated subset: CD45RA+ positively selected. The clonotype originates from a man younger than 35 in good health. Some clones in this sample may be carry-over from other donors' samples. J is TRBJ2-5 and V is TRBV5-4, with D unclear. CDR3 region: CASSPGETQYF. The CDR3 nucleotides read TGTGCCAGCAGCCCCGGGGAGACCCAGTACTTC.